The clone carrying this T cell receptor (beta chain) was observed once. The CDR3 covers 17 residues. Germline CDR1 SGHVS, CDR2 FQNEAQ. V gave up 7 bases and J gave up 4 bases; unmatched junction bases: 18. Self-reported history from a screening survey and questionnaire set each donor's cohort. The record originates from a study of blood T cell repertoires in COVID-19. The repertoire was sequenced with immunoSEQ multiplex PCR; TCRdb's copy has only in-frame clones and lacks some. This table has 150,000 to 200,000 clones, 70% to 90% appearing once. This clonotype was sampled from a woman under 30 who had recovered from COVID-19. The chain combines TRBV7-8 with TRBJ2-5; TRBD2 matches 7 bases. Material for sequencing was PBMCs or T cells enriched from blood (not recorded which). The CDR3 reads CASTDGLAAGSGETQYF. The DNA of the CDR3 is TGTGCCAGCACCGACGGGTTGGCAGCGGGGTCGGGAGAGACCCAGTACTTC.